The T cell receptor beta chain described here comes from a study of shared clonotypes between healthy human individuals. Libraries were prepared by immunoSEQ multiplex PCR; TCRdb keeps only in-frame clonotypes and omits some of them. The table records 1.4 million or so clones, less than 99% of them present only once. The germline V gene encodes CDR1 LGHNA and CDR2 YSLEER. CDR3 length: 15 amino acids. The V and J ends lost 0 bases and 4 bases respectively, with 11 bases between them. The receptor was isolated from a man aged 25 to 40 in good health. Sequencing used naive CD4+ T cells sorted from blood. Described subset: CD45RA+ positively selected. V gene TRBV4-3 combines with J gene TRBJ2-3; no definite D call. CDR3 sequence: CASSQESGGPDTQYF. CDR3 sequence (DNA): TGCGCCAGCAGCCAAGAATCAGGCGGCCCAGATACGCAGTATTTT.